These 11 T cell receptor beta chains originate from one sample sequenced in a study of cytomegalovirus exposure and HLA in healthy donors. This table comes from immunoSEQ multiplex PCR, and its TCRdb copy is limited to in-frame clones, with some not included. The top ten hold more than 0.7% of the sample, which has 150,000 to 200,000 clones, 96% seen once. The sample taken for sequencing was PBMCs. These receptors were taken from a woman aged 18 to 35 in good health and CMV-seronegative.

The V gene is TRBV27, the J gene TRBJ1-1; D may be TRBD1 (6 bases). The CDR3 is 14 amino acids. The V end lost 5 bases, the J end lost 1 base, and 11 bases lay between the germline ends. Germline loops: CDR1 MNHEY, CDR2 SMNVEV (reference sequence). The CDR3 protein is CASSPGTPNTEAFF. The CDR3 nucleotides are TGTGCCAGCAGTCCCGGGACACCGAACACTGAAGCTTTCTTT.

The chain uses TRBV18 and TRBJ2-7; D ambiguous. The CDR3 is 14 amino acids. V dropped 3 bases and J dropped 2 bases, with 11 bases sitting between them. The germline CDR1 and CDR2 sequences are KGHSH and LQKENI. The CDR3 spells CASSPRDVTYEQYF. The CDR3 DNA reads as TGTGCCAGCTCACCTCGAGATGTTACCTACGAGCAGTACTTC.

The rearrangement links TRBV6-1 to TRBJ2-5; TRBD1 agrees at 7 bases. J gave up 5 bases and V 5 bases, and 11 bases lay outside the gene matches. The CDR3 runs to 15 residues. Per the germline V gene, CDR1 is MNHNS and CDR2 is SASEGT. In nucleotides, the CDR3 is TGTGCCAGCAGTTCGTTACAGGGGATGGGGGAGACCCAGTACTTC. Amino acid sequence: CASSSLQGMGETQYF.

The chain joins TRBV7-9 to TRBJ2-7; 7 bases are a match to TRBD1. The V segment lost 5 bases and the J segment 1 base; nucleotides outside the gene matches: 8. Per germline, CDR1 SEHNR and CDR2 FQNEAQ (reference sequence). The CDR3 spans 15 residues. The CDR3 is CASSGGQGVSYEQYF. As DNA, the CDR3 is TGTGCCAGCAGCGGTGGGCAGGGGGTTTCCTACGAGCAGTACTTC.

V gene TRBV27 combines with J gene TRBJ1-2; 12 nucleotides agree with TRBD1. This CDR3 spans 16 amino acids. Germline trimming cut 2 bases from V and 7 bases from J; bases unmatched to any gene: 8. Looked up from germline, CDR1 is MNHEY and CDR2 is SMNVEV (reference sequence). CDR3 nucleotides: TGTGCCAGCAGTTTAGTTCCCGGGACAGGGGGCTTTGGCTACACCTTC. Translating gives CASSLVPGTGGFGYTF.

V is TRBV4-3 and J is TRBJ1-4; TRBD1 aligns across 9 bases. V lost 1 base, J lost 5 bases, and 8 bases stayed unmatched. The length of the CDR3 is 17 residues. CDR1 is LGHNA and CDR2 is YSLEER in the germline V gene. The CDR3 sequence: CASSQVISGQGNEKLFF. CDR3 sequence (DNA): TGCGCCAGCAGCCAAGTGATCTCGGGACAGGGAAATGAAAAACTGTTTTTT.

The V gene is TRBV2, the J gene TRBJ1-2, with D perhaps TRBD1 (6 bases). CDR3 length: 13 residues. The germline V and J ends were trimmed by 1 base and 4 bases, with 7 bases remaining between them. The germline V gene has CDR1 SNHLY and CDR2 FYNNEI. CDR3 protein: CASSEDRVYGYTF. The CDR3 nucleotides are TGTGCCAGCAGTGAAGACAGGGTCTATGGCTACACCTTC.

This sequence joins TRBV5-6 and TRBJ2-2, with unresolved D. The CDR3 contains 13 residues. Trimming cost V 1 base and J 10 bases, with 11 bases left between them. Germline CDR1 reads SGHDT; CDR2 reads YYEEEE. The DNA of the CDR3 is TGTGCCAGCAGCTTGTCAGGTTTTGAGGAGCTGTTTTTT. It codes for CASSLSGFEELFF.

CDR3 protein: CASMGTSGGARTGELFF. CDR3 sequence (DNA): TGTGCCAGTATGGGGACTAGCGGGGGGGCGAGGACCGGGGAGCTGTTTTTT. The chain links TRBV19 to TRBJ2-2; the match to TRBD2 covers 16 bases. Germline-derived CDR1 and CDR2 are LNHDA and SQIVND (reference sequence). The J segment lost 5 bases and the V segment lost 7 bases, leaving 7 bases of the junction unmatched. This CDR3 contains 17 residues.

The chain combines TRBV5-1 with TRBJ2-7; perhaps TRBD2 as D (6 bases). Germline CDR1 reads SGHRS; CDR2 reads YFSETQ. Trimming stripped 5 bases from V and 5 bases from J, with 20 bases between. The length of the CDR3 is 15 residues. CDR3 nucleotide sequence: TGCGCCAGCAGACTTCCAAGTGGGGGGATAGACGAGCAGTACTTC. Translated: CASRLPSGGIDEQYF.

V and J are TRBV10-3 and TRBJ2-3, with TRBD1 matching 8 bases. Germline V lookup: CDR1 ENHRY, CDR2 SYGVKD. CDR3 length: 21 amino acids. V was clipped by 2 bases and J by 0 bases; unmatched bases: 19. The CDR3 is CAISEPRDRRLRCSSTDTQYF. CDR3 DNA sequence: TGTGCCATCAGTGAGCCCCGGGACAGGAGACTAAGATGCTCTAGCACAGATACGCAGTATTTT.